A selection of T cell receptor beta chains follows, all from one sample in a study of identical twins. TCRdb reanalysed the 5' RACE reads using MiXCR and keeps one entry per CDR3 protein. This table holds 200,000 to 250,000 distinct CDR3 sequences, approximately 7% found once. These same records also appear under a second study, on yellow fever vaccine responses in identical twins.

Material for sequencing was memory (CD45RO+) T cells sorted from blood. The receptor set was obtained from a young woman in good health. Each CDR3 is given with its conserved first and last residue. The D gene is left open where the match is weak. A clone size is listed for some rows: how often the clone was seen (once, few, many), or a class if it is expanded.

j_call d_call v_call clone_size cdr3_aa cdr3_nt
TRBJ2-2 - TRBV4-2 few CASSPVGLARTGELFF TGTGCCAGCAGCCCCGTCGGGCTAGCAAGAACCGGGGAGCTGTTTTTT
TRBJ2-1 TRBD1 TRBV6-2/TRBV6-3 - CASSYAGTGNYNEQFF TGTGCCAGCAGTTACGCCGGGACAGGGAACTACAATGAGCAGTTCTTC
TRBJ2-2 - TRBV5-1 many CASSLGRTNTGELFF TGCGCCAGCAGCTTGGGACGGACGAACACCGGGGAGCTGTTTTTT
TRBJ2-2 - TRBV9 few CASSARSGPGELFF TGTGCCAGCAGCGCCCGAAGCGGGCCCGGGGAGCTGTTTTTT
TRBJ1-5 TRBD1 TRBV29-1 many CSVEQGVGQPQHF TGCAGCGTTGAACAGGGGGTTGGCCAGCCCCAGCATTTT
TRBJ1-1 - TRBV5-1 few CASSSPGNTEAFF TGCGCCAGCAGCTCCCCCGGTAACACTGAAGCTTTCTTT
TRBJ2-5 - TRBV2 - CASSLGPRRTPEETQYF TGTGCCAGCAGCCTGGGACCGAGGCGCACCCCAGAAGAGACCCAGTACTTC
TRBJ2-3 TRBD1 TRBV11-2 few CASSPRGQGATDTQYF TGTGCCAGCAGCCCCCGCGGACAGGGAGCCACAGATACGCAGTATTTT
TRBJ1-3 - TRBV3-1 many CASSQDSGPGNTIYF TGTGCCAGCAGCCAAGATTCAGGGCCGGGAAACACCATATATTTT
TRBJ1-5 - TRBV12-3/TRBV12-4 many CASTGQINQPQHF TGTGCCAGCACCGGACAGATCAATCAGCCCCAGCATTTT
TRBJ2-3 - TRBV7-9 few CASSSTHRSDTQYF TGTGCCAGCAGCTCCACCCATAGGTCAGATACGCAGTATTTT
TRBJ1-2 TRBD1 TRBV7-9 many CASSPRDRGEDGYTF TGTGCCAGCAGCCCGAGGGACAGGGGGGAGGATGGCTACACCTTC
TRBJ1-2 TRBD1 TRBV3-1 - CASSQAEDRVYF TGTGCCAGCAGCCAGGCCGAGGACAGGGTTTATTTC
TRBJ2-7 TRBD1 TRBV5-1 many CASSLVVTGAYEQYF TGCGCCAGCAGCTTGGTTGTGACAGGGGCCTACGAGCAGTACTTC
TRBJ2-1 TRBD2 TRBV28 - CASSLGRGGVRSYNEQFF TGTGCCAGCAGTTTAGGTCGGGGGGGAGTGAGGTCCTACAATGAGCAGTTCTTC
TRBJ1-4 - TRBV7-9 few CASTSRGGWNEKLFF TGTGCCAGCACCTCAAGGGGGGGGTGGAACGAAAAACTGTTTTTT
TRBJ2-3 TRBD2 TRBV5-1 - CASSVERGGSSTDTQYF TGCGCCAGCAGCGTTGAGCGGGGGGGCTCGAGCACAGATACGCAGTATTTT
TRBJ2-3 - TRBV7-8 many CASSLGSGGRADTQYF TGTGCCAGCAGCCTAGGAAGTGGTGGTCGGGCAGATACGCAGTATTTT
TRBJ2-7 - TRBV5-1 many CASSLAGEYYEQYF TGCGCCAGCAGCTTGGCGGGGGAATACTACGAGCAGTACTTC
TRBJ2-7 TRBD2 TRBV6-1 - CASSRTSGSPGEQYF TGTGCCAGCAGTCGAACTAGCGGGAGCCCAGGGGAGCAGTACTTC
TRBJ1-2 TRBD1 TRBV4-1 many CASSNTGGQGRGYTF TGCGCCAGCAGCAACACAGGGGGCCAAGGGAGAGGCTACACCTTC
TRBJ1-3 TRBD1 TRBV10-3 many CAISDSIQGTGNTIYF TGTGCCATCAGTGACTCCATACAGGGGACCGGAAACACCATATATTTT
TRBJ2-1 TRBD2 TRBV12-3/TRBV12-4 few CASSPLAGEGYNEQFF TGTGCCAGCAGTCCCCTAGCGGGAGAGGGTTACAATGAGCAGTTCTTC
TRBJ2-5 TRBD2 TRBV11-2 - CASSPGRLAGLWGETQYF TGTGCCAGCAGCCCAGGAAGGCTAGCGGGACTTTGGGGAGAGACCCAGTACTTC
TRBJ1-6 TRBD1 TRBV5-1 many CASSVGQEGSPLHF TGCGCCAGCAGCGTGGGACAGGAGGGATCACCCCTCCACTTT
TRBJ2-3 TRBD2 TRBV6-5 many CASSYFTGAGYEYF TGTGCCAGCAGTTACTTCACGGGAGCGGGGTATGAGTATTTT
TRBJ2-1 - TRBV11-2 - CASSPLGGLYNEQFF TGTGCCAGCAGCCCACTGGGGGGACTTTACAATGAGCAGTTCTTC
TRBJ2-5 - TRBV3-1 many CASSQGSQLELQETQYF TGTGCCAGCAGCCAAGGTTCCCAACTAGAGCTCCAAGAGACCCAGTACTTC
TRBJ1-1 TRBD1 TRBV18 few CASSQTTGGTEAFF TGTGCCAGCTCGCAAACGACAGGGGGTACTGAAGCTTTCTTT
TRBJ2-1 TRBD2 TRBV5-1 many CASSLWVLAGGYNEQFF TGCGCCAGCAGCTTGTGGGTACTAGCGGGAGGATACAATGAGCAGTTCTTC
TRBJ2-5 TRBD2 TRBV4-1 few CASSPNPVLAAQETQYF TGCGCCAGCAGCCCGAACCCCGTACTAGCGGCCCAAGAGACCCAGTACTTC
TRBJ2-2 - TRBV12-3/TRBV12-4 - CASSLVLTTGELFF TGTGCCAGCAGTTTAGTCTTAACCACCGGGGAGCTGTTTTTT
TRBJ2-2 - TRBV20-1 few CSARPGQIAGELFF TGCAGTGCTAGACCAGGGCAGATTGCCGGGGAGCTGTTTTTT
TRBJ2-7 TRBD1 TRBV5-1 many CASSLGTGVWDEQYF TGCGCCAGCAGCTTGGGGACAGGGGTATGGGACGAGCAGTACTTC
TRBJ2-7 TRBD1 TRBV10-2 - CASSENRGLEQYF TGCGCCAGCAGTGAGAACAGGGGGCTCGAGCAGTACTTC
TRBJ2-5 TRBD2 TRBV27 - CASSSPSAGGETQYF TGTGCCAGCAGTTCACCGTCAGCGGGGGGGGAGACCCAGTACTTC
TRBJ2-1 - TRBV5-1 many CASSNPTREGGEFF TGCGCCAGCAGCAATCCGACAAGGGAAGGAGGGGAGTTCTTC
TRBJ2-2 - TRBV19 many CASSRGAGELFF TGTGCCAGTAGTAGAGGGGCCGGGGAGCTGTTTTTT
TRBJ1-1 - TRBV29-1 many CSAKNTEAFF TGCAGCGCGAAGAACACTGAAGCTTTCTTT
TRBJ2-1 TRBD2 TRBV27 few CASSLNPGLGLAGWLYNEQFF TGTGCCAGCAGTCTCAATCCGGGCCTTGGACTAGCGGGATGGTTGTACAATGAGCAGTTCTTC
TRBJ1-3 - TRBV21-1 many CASSKRDRGRNTIYF TGTGCCAGCAGCAAACGGGACAGAGGTCGAAACACCATATATTTT
TRBJ1-1 - TRBV7-9 few CASSLVANPEAFF TGTGCCAGCAGCTTAGTTGCGAACCCTGAAGCTTTCTTT
TRBJ2-1 TRBD2 TRBV20-1 once CSARGASGNTAGNEQLF TGCAGTGCTAGGGGGGCTAGCGGGAATACTGCGGGGAATGAGCAGCTCTTC
TRBJ1-1 - TRBV14 few CASSQGQTSEAFF TGTGCCAGCAGCCAAGGACAGACTTCTGAAGCTTTCTTT